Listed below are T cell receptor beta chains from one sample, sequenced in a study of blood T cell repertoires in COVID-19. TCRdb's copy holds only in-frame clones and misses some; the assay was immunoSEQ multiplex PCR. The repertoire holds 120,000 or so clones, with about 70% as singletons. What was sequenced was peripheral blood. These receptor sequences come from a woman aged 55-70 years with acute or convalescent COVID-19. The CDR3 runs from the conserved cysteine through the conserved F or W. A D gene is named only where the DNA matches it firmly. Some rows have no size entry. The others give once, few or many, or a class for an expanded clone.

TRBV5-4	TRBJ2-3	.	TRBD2	CASSPRASGGAGTQYF	TGTGCCAGCAGCCCGAGGGCTAGCGGGGGGGCAGGTACGCAGTATTTT
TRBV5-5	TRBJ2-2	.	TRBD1	CASSLLQGVNTGELFF	TGTGCCAGCAGCCTCTTGCAGGGGGTAAACACCGGGGAGCTGTTTTTT
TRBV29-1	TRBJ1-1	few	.	CSVNRDGAEAFF	TGCAGCGTAAACAGGGACGGCGCTGAAGCTTTCTTT
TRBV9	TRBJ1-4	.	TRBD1	CASSTTPTGDGSLFF	TGTGCCAGCAGCACAACACCCACAGGGGATGGGTCGCTGTTTTTT
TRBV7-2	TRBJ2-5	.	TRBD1	CASSLMDRDTYF	TGTGCCAGCAGTCTAATGGACAGGGACACGTACTTC
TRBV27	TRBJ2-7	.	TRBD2	CASSGTSETYEQYF	TGTGCCAGCAGTGGGACTAGCGAGACCTACGAGCAGTACTTC
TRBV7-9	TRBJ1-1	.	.	CASSLEQNTEAFF	TGTGCCAGCAGCTTGGAGCAGAACACTGAAGCTTTCTTT
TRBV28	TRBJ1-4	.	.	CASSPPIQGIGEKLFF	TGTGCCAGCAGTCCGCCGATACAGGGTATCGGCGAAAAACTGTTTTTT
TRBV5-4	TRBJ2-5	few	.	CASSLGGLGQETQYF	TGTGCCAGCAGCTTGGGGGGCTTAGGCCAAGAGACCCAGTACTTC
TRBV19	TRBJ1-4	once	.	CASSIASGLTNEKLFF	TGTGCCAGTAGTATAGCATCGGGGTTAACTAATGAAAAACTGTTTTTT
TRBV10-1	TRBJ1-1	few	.	CASQKGTGNTEAFF	TGCGCCTCCCAAAAAGGAACAGGGAACACTGAAGCTTTCTTT
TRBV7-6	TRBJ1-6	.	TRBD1	CASSPTGLSNSPLHF	TGTGCCAGCAGCCCGACAGGGCTAAGTAATTCACCCCTCCACTTT
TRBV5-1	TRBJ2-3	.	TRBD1	CASSLYSQGPTDTQYF	TGCGCCAGCAGCTTATATTCACAGGGGCCCACAGATACGCAGTATTTT
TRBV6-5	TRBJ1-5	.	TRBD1	CASFGTGSNQPQHF	TGTGCCAGCTTTGGGACAGGGAGCAATCAGCCCCAGCATTTT
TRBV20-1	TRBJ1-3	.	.	CSAGGGRGYTIYF	TGCAGTGCTGGTGGTGGGAGAGGCTACACCATATATTTT
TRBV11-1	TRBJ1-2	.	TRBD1	CASSLATGQDGYTF	TGTGCCAGCAGCTTAGCGACAGGGCAGGATGGCTACACCTTC
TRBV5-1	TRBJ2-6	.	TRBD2	CASSLELAGNSGANVLTF	TGCGCCAGCAGCTTGGAATTAGCGGGGAACTCTGGGGCCAACGTCCTGACTTTC
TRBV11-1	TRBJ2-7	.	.	CASSVGQTYEQYF	TGTGCCAGCAGCGTAGGACAGACCTACGAGCAGTACTTC
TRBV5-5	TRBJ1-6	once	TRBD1	CASSPDRVSSYNSPLHF	TGTGCCAGCAGCCCAGACAGGGTTAGCTCCTATAATTCACCCCTCCACTTT
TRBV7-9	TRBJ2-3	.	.	CASSLALPGKSTDTQYF	TGTGCCAGCAGCTTAGCGTTGCCAGGGAAAAGCACAGATACGCAGTATTTT
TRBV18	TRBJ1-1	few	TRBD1	CASSPPAGGPEAFF	TGTGCCAGCTCACCACCAGCAGGGGGGCCTGAAGCTTTCTTT
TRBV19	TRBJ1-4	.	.	CASSIGGGTNEKLFF	TGTGCCAGTAGTATCGGCGGGGGCACTAATGAAAAACTGTTTTTT
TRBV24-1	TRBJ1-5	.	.	CATSDPSGNQPQHF	TGTGCCACCAGTGACCCCTCCGGGAATCAGCCCCAGCATTTT